The 18 T cell receptor beta chains given below trace back to one sample, sequenced in a study of shared clonotypes between healthy human individuals. Libraries were prepared by immunoSEQ multiplex PCR; TCRdb keeps only in-frame clonotypes and omits some of them. The sample yields 530,000 or so clones, 75% to 80% seen once. The sample comprised PBMCs. The receptors come from a middle-aged woman in good health. Some clones in this sample may be carry-over from other donors' samples.

The V gene is TRBV15, the J gene TRBJ2-7; D is unresolved. V was clipped by 0 bases and J by 4 bases, with 10 bases between them. The V gene's germline CDR1 is LNHNV and CDR2 YYDKDF (reference sequence). The CDR3 is made up of 14 amino acids. CDR3 loop: CATSRDPGRYEQYF. CDR3 sequence (DNA): TGTGCCACCAGCAGAGATCCGGGCAGGTACGAGCAGTACTTC.

The gene calls are TRBV7-8 and TRBJ2-5; the D gene is possibly TRBD2 (5 bases). CDR3 length: 15 residues. CDR1 and CDR2 (germline): SGHVS, FQNEAQ. The V gene lost 2 bases and the J gene lost 1 base, with 11 bases spanning the gap. CDR3 amino acids: CASSLFSGSQETQYF. As DNA, the CDR3 is TGTGCCAGCAGCTTATTCTCTGGGAGCCAAGAGACCCAGTACTTC. Combining the CDR3 with reference TRBV7-8 and TRBJ2-5 gives the whole variable domain GAGVSQSPRYKVAKRGQDVALRCDPISGHVSLFWYQQALGQGPEFLTYFQNEAQLDKSGLPSDRFFAERPEGSVSTLKIQRTQQEDSAVYLCASSLFSGSQETQYFGPGTRLLVL.

This clone was counted at least ten times. This chain joins TRBV19 and TRBJ1-2, with D unresolved. V dropped 7 bases and J dropped 1 base, with 13 bases sitting between them. This CDR3 comprises 14 residues. Germline values: CDR1 LNHDA, CDR2 SQIVND (reference sequence). CDR3 coding DNA: TGTGCCAGTAATTCCCCGGGCCTTAACTATGGCTACACCTTC. Translating it yields CASNSPGLNYGYTF.

V and J are TRBV11-3 and TRBJ2-1, with D perhaps matching TRBD2 (6 bases). Germline V gene lookup returns CDR1 SGHNT and CDR2 YENEEA. Trimming left V 5 bases short and J 5 bases short, with 16 bases between. The length of the CDR3 is 15 residues. CDR3 sequence reads: CASSLTSLRDNEQFF. Written as DNA, the CDR3 is TGTGCCAGCAGCCTTACTAGCTTAAGGGACAATGAGCAGTTCTTC.

This sequence joins TRBV4-1 and TRBJ2-5, with 9 positions matching TRBD2. The J call may not be correct, given that the DNA end is closer to TRBJ2-7. Germline CDR1 reads MGHRA; CDR2 reads YSYEKL. The CDR3 extends over 14 amino acids. The CDR3 DNA is TGCGCCAGCAGCCAAGGACTAGCGGTCTACGAGCAGTACTTC. Amino acids: CASSQGLAVYEQYF.

The rearrangement uses TRBV23-1 and TRBJ2-2; 7 nucleotides line up with TRBD2. TRBV23-1 is known as an ORF, though its function is uncertain. J was trimmed by 5 bases and V by 6 bases; bases with no gene match: 9. This CDR3 spans 15 amino acids. CDR3 sequence reads: CASRTREAGTGELFF. For the CDR3, the DNA is TGCGCCAGCAGAACCCGGGAAGCGGGAACCGGGGAGCTGTTTTTT.

A single count supports this clone. The chain uses TRBV5-1 and TRBJ2-2, with D perhaps TRBD1 (6 bases). V was pared by 2 bases and J by 6 bases, with 17 bases between. CDR3 size: 16 residues. CDR1 and CDR2 (germline): SGHRS, YFSETQ. CDR3 DNA: TGCGCCAGCAGCTTATCAGGGGAAACGAGGGCCGGGGAGCTGTTTTTT. Protein: CASSLSGETRAGELFF.

Worth noting for this clone: This CDR3 fails to terminate in the conserved phenylalanine or tryptophan, so it likely reflects a read error. The chain uses TRBV28 and TRBJ1-2, with 9 bases aligning to TRBD1. Germline CDR1 MDHEN, CDR2 SYDVKM. V shed 4 bases, J shed 7 bases, and the junction held 7 bases outside the gene matches. The CDR3 is 14 residues long. CDR3 in DNA: TGTGCCAGCAGTTATCAGGACAGGGGATTTGGCTACACCCTC. Its protein product is CASSYQDRGFGYTL.

The J gene is TRBJ2-3, the V gene TRBV28; D not resolved. Looked up from germline, CDR1 is MDHEN and CDR2 is SYDVKM. The CDR3 is 13 amino acids. Trimming stripped 7 bases from V and 4 bases from J, with 12 bases between. The CDR3 DNA follows: TGTGCCAGCAAGGACCCTAGTGCAGATACGCAGTATTTT. Its protein product is CASKDPSADTQYF.

V is TRBV30 and J is TRBJ2-2; D is unclear. CDR1 GTSNPN and CDR2 SVGIG come from the germline V gene (reference sequence). This CDR3 is built from 15 residues. With 1 base removed from V and 4 bases from J, the gap between germline ends came to 13 bases. CDR3 loop: CAWSEILPTTGELFF. For the CDR3, the DNA is TGTGCCTGGAGTGAAATCCTCCCGACCACCGGGGAGCTGTTTTTT.

The V call is TRBV25-1, the J call TRBJ2-1; 13 bases are shared with TRBD2. This CDR3 comprises 15 residues. Unmatched junction bases numbered 2, after V lost 3 bases and J lost 6 bases. Germline CDR1 and CDR2: MGHDK and SYGVNS. CDR3 nucleotides: TGTGCCAGCAGTGACTGGACTAGCGGGAGCAATGAGCAGTTCTTC. Its protein is CASSDWTSGSNEQFF. Combining the CDR3 with reference TRBV25-1 and TRBJ2-1 gives the whole variable domain EADIYQTPRYLVIGTGKKITLECSQTMGHDKMYWYQQDPGMELHLIHYSYGVNSTEKGDLSSESTVSRIRTEHFPLTLESARPSHTSQYLCASSDWTSGSNEQFFGPGTRLTVL.

The J gene is TRBJ2-7, the V gene TRBV5-1; 9 bases match TRBD1. Germline assignment: CDR1 SGHRS and CDR2 YFSETQ. J lost 6 bases, V lost 3 bases, and 7 bases had no gene match. The CDR3 sequence is 14 residues long. Here the CDR3 DNA reads TGCGCCAGCAGCTCGGCGGGACAGGGTTTCGAGCAGTACTTC. This encodes CASSSAGQGFEQYF. The full variable domain, in which reference TRBV5-1 and TRBJ2-7 provide the parts outside the CDR3, is KAGVTQTPRYLIKTRGQQVTLSCSPISGHRSVSWYQQTPGQGLQFLFEYFSETQRNKGNFPGRFSGRQFSNSRSEMNVSTLELGDSALYLCASSSAGQGFEQYFGPGTRLTVT.

This clone was counted many times. V gene TRBV2 combines with J gene TRBJ2-5; D possibly corresponds to TRBD2 (6 bases). The CDR3 runs to 15 residues. Germline V lookup: CDR1 SNHLY, CDR2 FYNNEI. Trimming pared 5 bases from V and 7 bases from J, leaving 20 bases between. The DNA of the CDR3 is TGTGCCAGCAGTCCTACCGGGACTTTAGCCGTGACCCAGTACTTC. This sequence encodes CASSPTGTLAVTQYF.

This chain connects TRBV28 to TRBJ1-1, with D uncertain. Germline V lookup: CDR1 MDHEN, CDR2 SYDVKM. The CDR3 length is 13 residues. Trimming took off 5 bases at V and 0 bases at J, with 7 bases between the two ends. CDR3 nucleotide sequence: TGTGCCAGCAGTAGTCCCATGAACACTGAAGCTTTCTTT. Its protein product is CASSSPMNTEAFF.

In nucleotides, the CDR3 is TGTGCCAGCAGCCTGGACAGACAAGAGACCCAGTACTTC. The encoded protein is CASSLDRQETQYF. The V call is TRBV7-6, the J call TRBJ2-5, with D perhaps TRBD1 (6 bases). Germline-derived CDR1 and CDR2 are SGHVS and FNYEAQ. The germline V and J ends were trimmed by 5 bases and 2 bases, with 9 bases remaining between them. This CDR3 spans 13 amino acids.

Regarding this clone: This same CDR3 is encoded by further DNA sequences in the sample. The CDR3 is CASSIDRTYEQYF. The CDR3 coding sequence is TGTGCCAGTAGTATAGACAGAACCTACGAGCAGTACTTC. The J gene is TRBJ2-7, the V gene TRBV19; no definite D call. V lost 0 bases, J lost 2 bases, and 5 bases lay in between. This CDR3 contains 13 residues. Germline CDR1 LNHDA, CDR2 SQIVND (reference sequence).

This clone was seen once. The V gene is TRBV12-5, the J gene TRBJ2-3, with TRBD2 matching over 10 bases. The CDR3 covers 16 residues. With 1 base clipped from V and 3 bases from J, the junction kept 4 bases outside the gene matches. Germline V lookup: CDR1 LGHNT, CDR2 FRNRAP. In nucleotides, the CDR3 is TGTGCTAGTGGTTTGGGGACTAGCGGAACGACAGATACGCAGTATTTT. This encodes CASGLGTSGTTDTQYF.

This clone appeared once. V is TRBV28 and J is TRBJ1-5; a possible D gene is TRBD1 (5 bases). The germline gives CDR1 MDHEN, CDR2 SYDVKM. CDR3 length: 13 amino acids. Deletions cut 6 bases from V and 3 bases from J, with 9 bases between. The CDR3 nucleotides are TGTGCCAGCAGGGGGCAGGTCAATCAGCCCCAGCATTTT. Residues: CASRGQVNQPQHF. The complete variable domain, with remaining parts taken from reference TRBV28 and TRBJ1-5, reads DVKVTQSSRYLVKRTGEKVFLECVQDMDHENMFWYRQDPGLGLRLIYFSYDVKMKEKGDIPEGYSVSREKKERFSLILESASTNQTSMYLCASRGQVNQPQHFGDGTRLSIL.